These 14 T cell receptor beta chains came from one sample sequenced in a study of early T cells in non-severe SARS-CoV-2 infection. TCRdb passed the 5' RACE reads through MiXCR, listing each CDR3 protein once. The sample consists of almost 85,000 distinct CDR3 sequences, about 12% of them appearing once. The material sequenced was whole blood. These receptors came from an adult who was a healthcare worker with PCR-confirmed SARS-CoV-2 infection or an uninfected control (not recorded which).

V and J are TRBV25-1 and TRBJ2-7; D unclear. V gave up 1 base and J gave up 0 bases, with 13 bases separating them. The CDR3 runs 16 residues. Germline CDR1 MGHDK, CDR2 SYGVNS. CDR3 sequence reads: CASSESDRFSSYEQYF. CDR3 in DNA: TGTGCCAGCAGTGAATCTGATCGGTTTAGCTCCTACGAGCAGTACTTC.

This clonotype showed up just once. It may be a read error: a sequence one base away is much more abundant. The chain uses TRBV12-1 and TRBJ1-1. TRBV12-1 is termed a pseudogene. The CDR3 has 11 amino acids. Here the CDR3 reads CASSWNTEAFF. The CDR3, as DNA: TGTGCCAGCAGTTGGAACACTGAAGCTTTCTTT.

The V and J genes are TRBV9 and TRBJ2-7, with 7 bases aligning to TRBD1. This CDR3 region has 14 residues. CDR1 is SGDLS and CDR2 is YYNGEE in the germline V gene. Trimming took 0 bases from V and 4 from J; bases not matched to a gene: 4. CDR3 sequence reads: CASSVEPRGYEQYF. The CDR3 nucleotides read TGTGCCAGCAGCGTAGAACCCAGGGGGTACGAGCAGTACTTC.

The rearrangement links TRBV10-3 to TRBJ1-2; TRBD1 might be the D (6 bases). Germline loops: CDR1 ENHRY, CDR2 SYGVKD. The CDR3 is 13 amino acids. V lost 7 bases to trimming and J lost 0 bases, with 9 bases between them. CDR3: CAIKDRTNYGYTF. The CDR3 nucleotides read TGTGCCATCAAAGACAGGACTAACTATGGCTACACCTTC.

This clonotype was seen repeatedly, ten times or more. V gene TRBV2 combines with J gene TRBJ1-6; D gene uncertain. With 6 bases removed from V and 4 bases from J, the gap between germline ends came to 13 bases. This CDR3 has 15 residues. Looked up from germline, CDR1 is SNHLY and CDR2 is FYNNEI. The CDR3 nucleotides are TGTGCCAGCAGAAGCCAGGAGTCTTATAATTCACCCCTCCACTTT. Translated: CASRSQESYNSPLHF.

This rearrangement joins TRBV6-1 to TRBJ2-5; no clear D gene. CDR1 is MNHNS and CDR2 is SASEGT in the germline V gene. The CDR3 has 13 amino acids. V was shortened by 6 bases and J by 0 bases, with 8 bases between the two germline ends. CDR3 DNA: TGTGCCAGCAGGGCAGTGTACCAAGAGACCCAGTACTTC. Its protein is CASRAVYQETQYF.

V gene TRBV20-1 combines with J gene TRBJ2-7; D is tentatively TRBD1 or TRBD2 (5 bases each). In germline, CDR1 is DFQATT, CDR2 SNEGSKA (reference sequence). Trimming stripped 5 bases from V and 0 bases from J, with 14 bases between. The CDR3 has 14 amino acids. In nucleotides, the CDR3 is TGCAGTGCTCCCCCTCGGGGCTACTCCTACGAGCAGTACTTC. Translation: CSAPPRGYSYEQYF.

This chain links TRBV6-5 with TRBJ1-1, with D uncertain. Germline CDR1 is MNHEY and CDR2 is SVGAGI. The CDR3 loop spans 13 amino acids. V shed 2 bases and J shed 7 bases, with 11 bases lying between them. CDR3 sequence reads: CASSYGVRGEAFF. In nucleotides, the CDR3 is TGTGCCAGCAGTTACGGAGTGCGCGGTGAAGCTTTCTTT.

This clonotype was picked up many times. The J gene is TRBJ2-7, the V gene TRBV6-5; 7 nucleotides agree with TRBD2. The CDR3 consists of 15 residues. J gave up 0 bases and V 4 bases, and 6 bases lay outside the gene matches. Looked up from germline, CDR1 is MNHEY and CDR2 is SVGAGI. The CDR3 DNA reads as TGTGCCAGCAGTTCTGTCAGCGGGGCCTCCTACGAGCAGTACTTC. This codes for CASSSVSGASYEQYF.

This clonotype was picked up many times. This chain connects TRBV5-1 to TRBJ1-6; a weak D match, TRBD1 (6 bases). Trimming stripped 4 bases from V and 6 bases from J, with 8 bases between. Germline CDR1 and CDR2: SGHRS and YFSETQ. This CDR3 region has 13 residues. The CDR3 sequence: CASSEDSNSPLHF. DNA for the CDR3: TGCGCCAGCAGCGAGGACAGTAATTCACCCCTCCACTTT.

This clonotype was recorded many times. The rearrangement uses TRBV29-1 and TRBJ1-2, with a possible D match to TRBD1 (6 bases). Per the germline V gene, CDR1 is SQVTM and CDR2 is ANQGSEA. The CDR3 has 12 residues. Trimming left V 2 bases short and J 7 bases short, with 11 bases between. CDR3 sequence reads: CSVEMPGVGYTF. DNA for the CDR3: TGCAGCGTTGAAATGCCAGGGGTTGGCTACACCTTC.

The count of this clonotype is one. The chain carries TRBV7-9 and TRBJ2-6; D not certain. Trimming shortened V by 6 bases and J by 6 bases, and 6 bases separated the two germline ends. The germline CDR1 and CDR2 sequences are SEHNR and FQNEAQ (reference sequence). This CDR3 has 12 residues. The chain's CDR3 is CASSLEANVLTF. The CDR3 nucleotides are TGTGCCAGCAGTCTGGAGGCCAACGTCCTGACTTTC.

This clonotype was observed many times. The chain is built from TRBV6-6 and TRBJ2-5; D not resolved. This CDR3 is built from 12 residues. The ends were cut back, 0 bases at V and 1 base at J, with 0 bases in the middle. Germline CDR1 reads MNHNY; CDR2 reads SVGAGI (reference sequence). CDR3 amino acids: CASSYSQETQYF. CDR3 coding DNA: TGTGCCAGCAGTTACTCCCAAGAGACCCAGTACTTC.

There are many counts of this clonotype. The V and J genes are TRBV6-1 and TRBJ2-7; D gene unclear. Trimming left V 5 bases short and J 2 bases short, with 4 bases between. This CDR3 is built from 11 residues. Germline V gene lookup returns CDR1 MNHNS and CDR2 SASEGT. CDR3 nucleotides: TGTGCCAGCAGTTGGGCCTACGAGCAGTACTTC. Its protein is CASSWAYEQYF.